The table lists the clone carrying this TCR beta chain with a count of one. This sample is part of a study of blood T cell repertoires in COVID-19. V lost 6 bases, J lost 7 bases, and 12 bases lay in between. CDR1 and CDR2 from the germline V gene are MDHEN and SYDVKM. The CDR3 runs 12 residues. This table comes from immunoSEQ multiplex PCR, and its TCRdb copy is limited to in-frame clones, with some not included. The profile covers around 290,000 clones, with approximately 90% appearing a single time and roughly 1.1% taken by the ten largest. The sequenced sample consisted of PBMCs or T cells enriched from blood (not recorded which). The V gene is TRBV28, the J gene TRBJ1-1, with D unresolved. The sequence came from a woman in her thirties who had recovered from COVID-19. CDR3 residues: CASSPMYIEAFF. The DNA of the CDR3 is TGTGCCAGCAGCCCTATGTATATTGAAGCTTTCTTT.